A single sample is the source of the 20 T cell receptor beta chains below, sequenced in a study of blood T cell repertoires in COVID-19. The method was immunoSEQ multiplex PCR; TCRdb's version includes in-frame clones alone and lacks a portion of them. The sample gives under 250,000 clones, 86% of which show up once; roughly 1.6% is in the top ten. The sample taken for sequencing was peripheral blood. These receptors were collected from a woman aged 55-69 years who had recovered from COVID-19.

Turning to this clone: This same CDR3 is encoded by further DNA sequences in the sample. In nucleotides, the CDR3 is TGTGCCAGCAGTTTAGGCGGGGGGCGTTACGAGCAGTACTTC. It encodes CASSLGGGRYEQYF. This chain joins TRBV27 and TRBJ2-7; 8 bases line up with TRBD2. J gave up 4 bases and V 2 bases, and 4 bases lay outside the gene matches. Germline CDR1 MNHEY, CDR2 SMNVEV (reference sequence). The CDR3 is 14 residues long.

The V and J genes are TRBV7-9 and TRBJ1-3; no clear D gene. Trimming shortened V by 1 base and J by 7 bases, and 11 bases separated the two germline ends. CDR3 length: 14 amino acids. Germline CDR1 and CDR2: SEHNR and FQNEAQ (reference sequence). Written as DNA, the CDR3 is TGTGCCAGCAGCTTAGTGCGGGATAGTAACACCATATATTTT. This codes for CASSLVRDSNTIYF. Complete variable domain (other parts from reference TRBV7-9 and TRBJ1-3): DTGVSQNPRHKITKRGQNVTFRCDPISEHNRLYWYRQTLGQGPEFLTYFQNEAQLEKSRLLSDRFSAERPKGSFSTLEIQRTEQGDSAMYLCASSLVRDSNTIYFGEGSWLTVV.

The chain has TRBV11-1 and TRBJ1-6; D remains ambiguous. Deletions cut 4 bases from V and 7 bases from J, with 8 bases between. Germline CDR1 reads SGHAT; CDR2 reads FQDESV (reference sequence). The CDR3 is 13 amino acids. The CDR3 bases are TGTGCCAGCAGCTACCTCGGGAATTCACCCCTCCACTTT. Amino acids: CASSYLGNSPLHF.

This clone was counted at least ten times. The genes are TRBV7-3 and TRBJ2-5, with 8 nucleotides matching TRBD1. The length of the CDR3 is 15 residues. The V gene end was trimmed by 5 bases and the J gene end by 7 bases; junction bases not matched to a gene: 12. From germline, CDR1 is SGHTA and CDR2 FQGTGA. CDR3 in DNA: TGTGCCAGCAGCGCTGGACAGGGTGGGATGGGGACCCAGTACTTC. Translated: CASSAGQGGMGTQYF. Full variable domain (rest looked up from reference TRBV7-3 and TRBJ2-5): GAGVSQTPSNKVTEKGKYVELRCDPISGHTALYWYRQSLGQGPEFLIYFQGTGAADDSGLPNDRFFAVRPEGSVSTLKIQRTERGDSAVYLCASSAGQGGMGTQYFGPGTRLLVL.

V is TRBV19 and J is TRBJ1-6, with a weak D call TRBD1 (5 bases). V was shortened by 7 bases and J by 5 bases, with 18 bases between the two germline ends. Germline lookup yields CDR1 LNHDA and CDR2 SQIVND (reference sequence). The CDR3 contains 16 residues. This chain's CDR3 is CASIHRAGQDNSPLHF. The CDR3 nucleotides are TGTGCCAGTATCCATCGGGCGGGGCAAGATAATTCACCCCTCCACTTT. Drawing the rest from reference TRBV19 and TRBJ1-6, the complete variable domain is DGGITQSPKYLFRKEGQNVTLSCEQNLNHDAMYWYRQDPGQGLRLIYYSQIVNDFQKGDIAEGYSVSREKKESFPLTVTSAQKNPTAFYLCASIHRAGQDNSPLHFGNGTRLTVT.

The V and J genes are TRBV18 and TRBJ1-1, with TRBD1 matching 10 bases. J lost 8 bases, V lost 6 bases, and 6 bases had no gene match. Germline V gives CDR1 KGHSH, CDR2 LQKENI. The CDR3 spans 13 residues. CDR3: CASSPKDRGEAFF. The CDR3 bases are TGTGCCAGCTCGCCCAAGGACAGGGGGGAAGCTTTCTTT.

The gene calls are TRBV5-6 and TRBJ1-5; no firm D call. CDR3 size: 14 residues. Per the germline V gene, CDR1 is SGHDT and CDR2 is YYEEEE. Trimming took off 3 bases at V and 3 bases at J, with 10 bases between the two ends. CDR3 residues: CASSYGANNQPQHF. The CDR3 DNA reads as TGTGCCAGCAGCTACGGAGCGAACAATCAGCCCCAGCATTTT.

The chain has TRBV6-5 and TRBJ2-3; possible D gene TRBD2, 6 bases. Germline CDR1 is MNHEY and CDR2 is SVGAGI. V was clipped by 6 bases and J by 0 bases, with 10 bases between them. The length of the CDR3 is 14 residues. CDR3 nucleotides: TGTGCCAGCAGGGCGGGGTCAAGCACAGATACGCAGTATTTT. Its protein is CASRAGSSTDTQYF.

The chain carries TRBV19 and TRBJ2-1; 15 bases align to TRBD2. The CDR3 is 16 residues long. CDR1 LNHDA and CDR2 SQIVND come from the germline V gene (reference sequence). J lost 6 bases, V lost 5 bases, and 5 bases had no gene match. CDR3 sequence (DNA): TGTGCCAGTAGTGAGGGACTAGCGGGGGGACTCAATGAGCAGTTCTTC. Its translation: CASSEGLAGGLNEQFF.

The V gene is TRBV28, the J gene TRBJ2-1; D remains ambiguous. V gave up 6 bases and J gave up 9 bases, with 15 bases separating them. The V gene's germline CDR1 is MDHEN and CDR2 SYDVKM. The CDR3 contains 13 residues. This chain's CDR3 is CASRKDTLGEQFF. CDR3 in DNA: TGTGCCAGCAGAAAAGACACCCTCGGTGAGCAGTTCTTC.

V gene TRBV19 combines with J gene TRBJ2-1; 11 nucleotides agree with TRBD1. Trimming removed 6 bases from V and 7 bases from J; junction bases left unmatched: 8. This CDR3 region has 15 residues. The germline gives CDR1 LNHDA, CDR2 SQIVND (reference sequence). Here the CDR3 DNA reads TGTGCCAGTAGCCCCGGACAGGGGGCAGTTAATGAGCAGTTCTTC. Encoded protein: CASSPGQGAVNEQFF.

J is TRBJ2-2 and V is TRBV7-6, with 14 bases aligning to TRBD2. This CDR3 spans 18 amino acids. CDR1 and CDR2 from the germline V gene are SGHVS and FNYEAQ. The J segment lost 5 bases and the V segment lost 5 bases, leaving 10 bases of the junction unmatched. The CDR3 bases are TGTGCCAGCAGCCAGGGACTAGCGGGGGCAATGGGGACCGGGGAGCTGTTTTTT. Its translation is CASSQGLAGAMGTGELFF.

The rearrangement joins TRBV2 to TRBJ1-1; 7 positions match TRBD1. The CDR3 sequence is 13 residues long. V lost 8 bases to trimming and J lost 0 bases; unmatched junction nucleotides: 3. Germline V gene sequence: CDR1 SNHLY, CDR2 FYNNEI. CDR3 DNA: TGTGCCAGCTCGGGACAGATGAACACTGAAGCTTTCTTT. It encodes CASSGQMNTEAFF.

The genes are TRBV19 and TRBJ2-3; D perhaps matches TRBD2 (6 bases). CDR1 is LNHDA, CDR2 SQIVND, per germline (reference sequence). The CDR3 extends over 11 amino acids. V was trimmed by 11 bases and J by 5 bases, leaving 11 bases between them. CDR3: CAGGAGDTQYF. CDR3 sequence (DNA): TGTGCCGGAGGGGCAGGAGATACGCAGTATTTT.

This clone came up a few times. V gene TRBV5-1 combines with J gene TRBJ2-6; D is ambiguous. V lost 5 bases, J lost 0 bases, and 9 bases lay in between. CDR3 length equals 15 residues. Germline V gives CDR1 SGHRS, CDR2 YFSETQ. CDR3 in DNA: TGCGCCAGCAGTTCGGGTAGCTCTGGGGCCAACGTCCTGACTTTC. Translating gives CASSSGSSGANVLTF. The whole variable domain, remainder taken from reference TRBV5-1 and TRBJ2-6, is KAGVTQTPRYLIKTRGQQVTLSCSPISGHRSVSWYQQTPGQGLQFLFEYFSETQRNKGNFPGRFSGRQFSNSRSEMNVSTLELGDSALYLCASSSGSSGANVLTFGAGSRLTVL.

V is TRBV2 and J is TRBJ2-5, with D perhaps TRBD2 (5 bases). The CDR3 has 13 amino acids. The germline V gene encodes CDR1 SNHLY and CDR2 FYNNEI. Trimming shortened V by 6 bases and J by 5 bases, and 13 bases separated the two germline ends. The CDR3 DNA follows: TGTGCCAGCAGCCCACTAGAAATGGAGACCCAGTACTTC. Its translation is CASSPLEMETQYF. The entire variable domain, with the rest obtained from reference TRBV2 and TRBJ2-5, is as follows: EPEVTQTPSHQVTQMGQEVILRCVPISNHLYFYWYRQILGQKVEFLVSFYNNEISEKSEIFDDQFSVERPDGSNFTLKIRSTKLEDSAMYFCASSPLEMETQYFGPGTRLLVL.

V usage is TRBV29-1 and J usage is TRBJ1-4; 7 nucleotides line up with TRBD1. The CDR3 has 13 residues. V shed 7 bases, J shed 5 bases, and the junction held 7 bases outside the gene matches. Germline-derived CDR1 and CDR2 are SQVTM and ANQGSEA. The CDR3 region is CSATGTENEKLFF. The CDR3 nucleotides read TGCAGCGCTACCGGGACAGAGAATGAAAAACTGTTTTTT.

The chain is built from TRBV9 and TRBJ1-2, with TRBD1 matching over 7 bases. Germline V gives CDR1 SGDLS, CDR2 YYNGEE. V gave up 3 bases and J gave up 2 bases; unmatched junction bases: 7. CDR3 length equals 15 residues. The CDR3 sequence is CASSGDRARNYGYTF. DNA of the CDR3: TGTGCCAGCAGCGGCGACAGGGCCCGCAACTATGGCTACACCTTC.

The chain uses TRBV4-2 and TRBJ2-2; D not certain. This CDR3 spans 14 amino acids. Germline values: CDR1 LGHNA, CDR2 YNFKEQ. Trimming left V 1 base short and J 3 bases short, with 6 bases between. In DNA form, the CDR3 reads TGTGCCAGCAGCCAAGGAGAGTACACCGGGGAGCTGTTTTTT. This sequence encodes CASSQGEYTGELFF.

This rearrangement joins TRBV28 to TRBJ1-1, with D maybe TRBD1 (6 bases). Trimming left V 7 bases short and J 4 bases short, with 22 bases between. The CDR3 spans 16 residues. Germline CDR1 and CDR2: MDHEN and SYDVKM. The CDR3 here is CASNPTGRSGGTEAFF. DNA of the CDR3: TGTGCCAGCAACCCGACAGGTCGGTCGGGGGGCACTGAAGCTTTCTTT.